This is a list of T cell receptor beta chains from one sample in a study of vaccination and CD4 T cells after COVID-19. From the PCR reads, TCRdb called clonotypes with MiXCR, one entry per CDR3 protein. The sample consists of over 15,000 distinct CDR3 sequences, 65% to 80% of them appearing once. Their target antigens are unknown. The sample was CD4+ T cells from blood, cultured in vitro. All receptors come from a human donor who had recovered from COVID-19. Each CDR3 is given with its conserved first and last residue. D genes are given only for firm matches. The listing skips clone size in some rows; elsewhere it reads once, few, many or a size class.

J gene,V gene,D gene,clone size,CDR3 DNA,CDR3 protein
TRBJ1-5,TRBV19,NA,NA,TGTGCCAGTACCATCCGGGACGGTGATCAGCCCCAGCATTTT,CASTIRDGDQPQHF
TRBJ1-2,TRBV30,NA,NA,TGTGCCTGGTGCCCCTATGGCTACACCTTC,CAWCPYGYTF
TRBJ1-2,TRBV7-2,NA,NA,TGTGCCAGCAGCCCCGGGGGGTGGTATGGCTACACCTTC,CASSPGGWYGYTF
TRBJ2-4,TRBV7-9,NA,NA,TGTGCCAGCAGCCCATCCGCGGGGGCCAAAAACATTCAGTACTTC,CASSPSAGAKNIQYF
TRBJ1-1,TRBV7-9,TRBD1,few,TGTGCCAGCAGCTTAGATCAGGAGACAGGGGCTGAAGCTTTCTTT,CASSLDQETGAEAFF
TRBJ1-2,TRBV2,NA,NA,TGTGCCAGCAGCCCGACTGAGCCCTATGGCTACACCTTC,CASSPTEPYGYTF
TRBJ1-1,TRBV6-2/TRBV6-3,NA,NA,TGTGCCAGCTTGGGGATTCGGGTGAACACTGAAGCTTTCTTT,CASLGIRVNTEAFF
TRBJ2-7,TRBV7-2,NA,NA,TGTGCCAGCAGCCCCCTTACGACGGGGAGCTCCTACGAGCAGTACTTC,CASSPLTTGSSYEQYF
TRBJ1-2,TRBV7-9,TRBD1,NA,TGTGCCAGCAGCCCACATTCCGGGACAGGGGCCAATGGCTACACCTTC,CASSPHSGTGANGYTF
TRBJ1-1,TRBV27,TRBD1,few,TGTGCCAGCGCTTCCTTTAACCGGGACAGGGGGCGCAGAGCTTTCTTT,CASASFNRDRGRRAFF
TRBJ1-5,TRBV20-1,NA,few,TGCAGTGCTAGAATGGGGGTCAATCAGCCCCAGCATTTT,CSARMGVNQPQHF
TRBJ2-7,TRBV7-2,NA,once,TGTGCCAGCAGCCCACAAACCGGGGGCCACTACGAGCAGTACTTC,CASSPQTGGHYEQYF
TRBJ1-1,TRBV7-2,NA,medium-sized,TGTGCCAGCAGCCCTTACCTAAACAGTGGAGCTTTCTTT,CASSPYLNSGAFF
TRBJ2-7,TRBV28,NA,NA,TGTGCCAGCAGTGTAAACAGGTACGAGCAGTACTTC,CASSVNRYEQYF
TRBJ2-5,TRBV2,NA,few,TGTGCCAGCAGGATGGTCCGGGGGCGGGTGACCCAGTACTTC,CASRMVRGRVTQYF
TRBJ1-1,TRBV28,NA,NA,TGTGCCAGCAGTCCCTCGGGGACTGGGAACACTGAAGCTTTCTTT,CASSPSGTGNTEAFF
TRBJ2-5,TRBV20-1,TRBD1,NA,TGCGGGACCCGGACAGGACTTCAAGAGACCCAGTACTTC,CGTRTGLQETQYF
TRBJ1-2,TRBV20-1,NA,NA,TGCAGTGCTAGAGAACAGGCCCGAGAGGGCTACACCTTC,CSAREQAREGYTF
TRBJ1-6,TRBV7-2,NA,few,TGCGCCAGCAGCCTCGCCGGGAGCCACGCAGTTTCACCCCTCCACTTT,CASSLAGSHAVSPLHF
TRBJ2-1,TRBV7-7,NA,NA,TGTGCTAGCAGCGAGAGCGGGCGGAACTCCTACAATGAGCAGTTCTTC,CASSESGRNSYNEQFF
TRBJ2-5,TRBV6-2/TRBV6-3,TRBD2,NA,TGTGCCAGCAGTCATACCGGGACTAGCGACCAAGAGACCCAGTACTTC,CASSHTGTSDQETQYF
TRBJ2-3,TRBV20-1,TRBD1,once,TGCAGTGCTAGAGACACAGGGGGCCCTCAGTATTTT,CSARDTGGPQYF
TRBJ1-1,TRBV28,NA,once,TGTGGGACTAAGGGGATAGTGTGGGTGAAAGCTTTCTTT,CGTKGIVWVKAFF
TRBJ2-3,TRBV29-1,TRBD1,NA,TGCAGCGTCACCCCGGGACAGTTCACAGATACGCAGTATTTT,CSVTPGQFTDTQYF
TRBJ1-1,TRBV6-1,TRBD1,NA,TGTGCCAGCAGGCCGGACAGGGCCCGGAACACTGAAGCTTTCTTT,CASRPDRARNTEAFF
TRBJ1-6,TRBV27,TRBD1,NA,TGTGCCAGCAGTTCAACCCCCGACAGGGGACAATCACCCCTCCACTTT,CASSSTPDRGQSPLHF
TRBJ1-2,TRBV6-1,NA,NA,TGTGCCAGCAGGCCAAGACAGCTTAACTATGGCTACACCTTC,CASRPRQLNYGYTF
TRBJ1-5,TRBV6-1,NA,NA,TGTGCCAGCAGGCAGTTCGGTCAGCCCCAGCATTTT,CASRQFGQPQHF
TRBJ2-5,TRBV7-2,NA,medium-sized,TGTGCCAGCAGCCCGTACCAAGAGACCCAGTACTTC,CASSPYQETQYF
TRBJ1-1,TRBV18,NA,few,TGTGCCAGCTCCCCTTCGGGTCCGGATACTGAAGCTTTCTTT,CASSPSGPDTEAFF
TRBJ1-5,TRBV7-2,NA,NA,TGTGCCAGCAGCGGGACTAATCAGCCCCAGCATTTT,CASSGTNQPQHF
TRBJ2-3,TRBV6-4,TRBD1,NA,TGTGCCAGCAGCAACAGGGGAGGCACAGATACGCAGTATTTT,CASSNRGGTDTQYF
TRBJ2-7,TRBV19,NA,NA,TGTGCCATCAATGGGGCCTACGAGCAGTACTTC,CAINGAYEQYF
TRBJ2-3,TRBV10-3,TRBD2,NA,TGTGCCCACCGGGAGGCCACAGATACGCAGTATTTT,CAHREATDTQYF
TRBJ1-2,TRBV7-2,NA,large,TGTGCCAGCAGCTTATATCTAACCGATTCCTACACCTTC,CASSLYLTDSYTF
TRBJ2-3,TRBV6-1,TRBD1,NA,TGTGCCACCACCTACCGACAGGGCAGCACAGATACGCAGTATTTT,CATTYRQGSTDTQYF
TRBJ2-5,TRBV7-9,NA,few,TGTGCCAGCAGCCTTCGAGCGGAACAAGAGACCCAGTACTTC,CASSLRAEQETQYF
TRBJ2-7,TRBV7-2,NA,large,TGTGCCAGCAGGTTCGGGACCGCTTACGAGCAGTACTTC,CASRFGTAYEQYF
TRBJ1-6,TRBV20-1,NA,NA,TGCAGTGCTAATGACAGGTGGGATTCACCCCTCCACTTT,CSANDRWDSPLHF
TRBJ2-7,TRBV7-2,TRBD2,NA,TGTGCCAGCAGCTACCGGGAGGCCACCTACGAGCAGTACTTC,CASSYREATYEQYF
TRBJ2-7,TRBV6-1,NA,NA,TGTGCCAGCAGTGAACCCTACGAGCAGTACTTC,CASSEPYEQYF